This T cell receptor beta chain appears in the sequencing data of a study of cytomegalovirus exposure and HLA in healthy donors. Primers for the PCR totalled 60 Vbeta and 13 Jbeta. Assay: immunoSEQ multiplex PCR; the TCRdb copy retains only in-frame clones and omits some. The sample has over 40,000 clones; 70% to 80% are singletons. Study-wide results and limits: When the data were analyzed later, several of the most significant clusters appeared to be linked to common viral pathogens. Some public TCRs appeared in many individuals, while most sequences were rare.

The junction had 4 bases not matched to a gene; V was cut back by 1 base and J by 6 bases. CDR3 length: 15 residues. Germline CDR1 is SEHNR and CDR2 is FQNEAQ (reference sequence). Concerning this clone: Its antigen is unidentified.

The receptor comes from a woman in her thirties or forties in good health and CMV-seropositive. V is TRBV7-9 and J is TRBJ1-5, with 9 bases matching TRBD1. The sample consisted of PBMCs. In DNA, the CDR3 is TGTGCCAGCAGCTTAGAAGGGACAGGGAGTCAGCCCCAGCATTTT. This gives the protein CASSLEGTGSQPQHF.